This T cell receptor beta chain was retrieved from a study of PD-L1 blockade in urothelial cancer. On the study more broadly: Patients began atezolizumab, 1,200 mg intravenously every 3 weeks, in the mid-2010s. Earlier, patients had received 0 to 3 chemotherapy regimens.

Method: immunoSEQ multiplex PCR; TCRdb's copy keeps in-frame clones and lacks some. The sample shows roughly 120,000 clones, 84% of them seen only once. The CDR3 consists of 15 residues. Per germline, CDR1 SGHTA and CDR2 FQGNSA. V lost 5 bases and J 3 bases, leaving 17 bases between the germline ends. Noted time point: pretreatment peripheral blood. The TCR was taken from a man in his fifties or sixties with urothelial cancer. The chain combines TRBV7-2 with TRBJ2-7; no firm D call. The sample here was PBMCs, taken around atezolizumab (anti-PD-L1) treatment. The CDR3 here is CASSPQTDKIYEQYF. The DNA for the CDR3 is TGTGCCAGCAGCCCACAGACGGATAAGATCTACGAGCAGTACTTC.